This passage covers 4 T cell receptor beta chains from one sample sequenced in a study of control samples from healthy donors and cancer patients. TCRdb's table, derived via immunoSEQ multiplex PCR, lists solely in-frame clones and lacks some. The sample lists fewer than 50,000 clones, over 85% occurring once. The sample comprised PBMCs. The receptors derive from a man in his thirties or forties with colorectal cancer.

V and J are TRBV12-3 or TRBV12-4 and TRBJ2-2; D remains ambiguous. The V gene lost 6 bases and the J gene lost 2 bases, with 4 bases spanning the gap. This CDR3 has 12 residues. In DNA form, the CDR3 reads TGTGCCAGCAGCTTCAACACCGGGGAGCTGTTTTTT. Encoded protein: CASSFNTGELFF.

The chain uses TRBV9 and TRBJ2-1; 9 bases match TRBD1. Trimming removed 4 bases from V and 10 bases from J; junction bases left unmatched: 15. The CDR3 consists of 16 residues. Per the germline V gene, CDR1 is SGDLS and CDR2 is YYNGEE. CDR3 sequence: CASSSTGTGPDAEQFF. CDR3 DNA sequence: TGTGCCAGCAGCTCGACCGGGACAGGGCCCGACGCGGAGCAGTTCTTC.

V usage is TRBV5-6 and J usage is TRBJ1-2; 9 nucleotides agree with TRBD1. This CDR3 region has 14 residues. The germline V gene encodes CDR1 SGHDT and CDR2 YYEEEE. Trimming cost V 6 bases and J 6 bases; bases outside gene matches: 9. The CDR3 is CASNPTTGGNGYTF. The CDR3 DNA is TGTGCCAGCAATCCGACAACAGGGGGCAATGGCTACACCTTC.

The gene calls are TRBV5-4 and TRBJ1-1; 7 positions agree with TRBD1. The junction had 8 bases not matched to a gene; V was cut back by 4 bases and J by 2 bases. CDR1 is SGHNT, CDR2 YYREEE, per germline (reference sequence). The CDR3 sequence is 15 residues long. DNA for the CDR3: TGTGCCAGCAGCCGACCTGAGGGGGCCAACACTGAAGCTTTCTTT. Translating gives CASSRPEGANTEAFF.